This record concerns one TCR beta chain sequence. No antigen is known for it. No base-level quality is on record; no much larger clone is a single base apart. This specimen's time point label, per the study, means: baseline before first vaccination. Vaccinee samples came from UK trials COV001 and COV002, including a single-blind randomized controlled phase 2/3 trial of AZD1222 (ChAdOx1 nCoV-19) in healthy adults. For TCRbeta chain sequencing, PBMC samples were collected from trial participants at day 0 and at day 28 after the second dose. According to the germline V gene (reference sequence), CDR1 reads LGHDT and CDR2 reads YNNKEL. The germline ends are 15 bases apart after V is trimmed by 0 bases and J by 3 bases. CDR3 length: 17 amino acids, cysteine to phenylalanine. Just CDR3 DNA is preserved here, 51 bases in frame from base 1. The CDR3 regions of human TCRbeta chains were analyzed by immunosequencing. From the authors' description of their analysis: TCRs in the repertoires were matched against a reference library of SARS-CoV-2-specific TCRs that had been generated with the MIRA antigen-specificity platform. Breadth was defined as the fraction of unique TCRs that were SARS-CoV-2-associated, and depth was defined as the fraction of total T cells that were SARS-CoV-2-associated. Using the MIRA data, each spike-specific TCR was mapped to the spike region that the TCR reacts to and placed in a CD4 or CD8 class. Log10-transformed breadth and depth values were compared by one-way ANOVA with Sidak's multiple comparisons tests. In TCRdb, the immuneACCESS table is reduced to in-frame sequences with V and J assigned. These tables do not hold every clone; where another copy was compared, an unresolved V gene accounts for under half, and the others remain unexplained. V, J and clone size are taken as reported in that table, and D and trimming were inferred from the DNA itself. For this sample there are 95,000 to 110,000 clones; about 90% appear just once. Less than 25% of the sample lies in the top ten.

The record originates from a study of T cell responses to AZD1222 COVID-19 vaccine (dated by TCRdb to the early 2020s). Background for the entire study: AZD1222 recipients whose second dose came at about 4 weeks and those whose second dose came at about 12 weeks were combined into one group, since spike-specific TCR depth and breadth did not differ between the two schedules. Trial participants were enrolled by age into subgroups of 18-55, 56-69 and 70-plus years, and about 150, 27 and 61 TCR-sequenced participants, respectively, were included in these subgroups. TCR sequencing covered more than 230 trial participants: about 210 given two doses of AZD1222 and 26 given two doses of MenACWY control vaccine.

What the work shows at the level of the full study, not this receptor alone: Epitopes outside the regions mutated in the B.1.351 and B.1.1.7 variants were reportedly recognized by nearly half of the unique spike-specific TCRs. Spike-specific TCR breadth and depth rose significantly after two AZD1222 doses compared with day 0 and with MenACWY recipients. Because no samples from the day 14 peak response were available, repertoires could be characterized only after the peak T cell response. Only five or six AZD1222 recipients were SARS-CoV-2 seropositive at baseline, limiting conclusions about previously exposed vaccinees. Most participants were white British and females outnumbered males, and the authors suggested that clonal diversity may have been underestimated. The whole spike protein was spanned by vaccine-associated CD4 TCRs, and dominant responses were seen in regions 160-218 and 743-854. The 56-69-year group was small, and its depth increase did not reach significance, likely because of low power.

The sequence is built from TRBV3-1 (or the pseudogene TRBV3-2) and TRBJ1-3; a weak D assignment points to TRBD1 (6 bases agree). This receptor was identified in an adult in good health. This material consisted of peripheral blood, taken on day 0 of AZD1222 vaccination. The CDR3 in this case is CASSQDRGLLLGNTIYF. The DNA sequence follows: TGTGCCAGCAGCCAAGATCGGGGGCTCCTGCTTGGAAACACCATATATTTT.